This entry is about one T cell receptor beta chain. With 0 bases removed from V and 3 bases from J, the gap between germline ends came to 14 bases. Looked up from germline, CDR1 is LGHNA and CDR2 is YSLEER. The CDR3 is made up of 16 amino acids. The data originate from a study of blood T cell repertoires in COVID-19. Study at large: Some COVID-19 samples were acute and others convalescent; all came from the United States, Italy and Spain. T cells, B-cell-depleted T cells, or PBMCs supplied cDNA or gDNA.

In the original processing: Using reference gene primer amplification, nucleated cell counts were estimated. Profiled with immunoSEQ multiplex PCR; TCRdb holds only in-frame clones, not every one. V and J calls and clone size are given by that table; D and trimming were obtained from the DNA. This table has some 330,000 clones, around 89% appearing once. Sample: peripheral blood. This sequence originates from a woman aged 45-65 years with active or convalescent COVID-19. V and J are TRBV4-3 and TRBJ1-2; the D is unclear. CDR3 in amino acids: CASSQDYEEEDYGYTF. The CDR3 bases are TGCGCCAGCAGCCAAGATTACGAGGAAGAGGACTATGGCTACACCTTC.